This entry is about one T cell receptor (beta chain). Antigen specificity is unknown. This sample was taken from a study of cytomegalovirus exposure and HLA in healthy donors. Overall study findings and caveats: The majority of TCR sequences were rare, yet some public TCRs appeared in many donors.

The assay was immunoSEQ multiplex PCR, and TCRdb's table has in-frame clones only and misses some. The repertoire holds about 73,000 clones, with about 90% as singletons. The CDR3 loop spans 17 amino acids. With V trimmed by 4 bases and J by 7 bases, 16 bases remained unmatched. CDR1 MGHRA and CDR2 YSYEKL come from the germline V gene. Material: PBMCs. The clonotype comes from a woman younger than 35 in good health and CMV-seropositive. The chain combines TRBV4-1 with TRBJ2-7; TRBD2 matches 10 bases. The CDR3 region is CASSPRELAGTLGEQYF. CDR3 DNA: TGCGCCAGCAGCCCAAGAGAACTAGCGGGAACGCTAGGAGAGCAGTACTTC.